This note documents a single T cell receptor (beta chain) sequence. Antigen specificity is unknown. Trimming cost V 5 bases and J 0 bases, with 14 bases left between them. The germline CDR1 and CDR2 sequences are PRHDT and FYEKMQ (reference sequence). The CDR3 length is 15 residues. The data were taken from a study of blood T cells in healthy people across ages. In terms of origin and age, donors were healthy Caucasian individuals from Russia aged about 6 to 90. Sample-barcoded 5' priming and a J-beta primer mix drove a second PCR of about 6 to 12 cycles. Through a template-switch adaptor with 12 random nucleotides, each cDNA molecule received a tag. A single record per CDR3 protein comes from TCRdb applying MiXCR to the 5' RACE reads. The table includes over 1,200,000 distinct CDR3 sequences, around 59% detected once. Whole-study findings and limits: Diversity of TCR beta correlated strongly with naive T cell percentage.

The specimen sequenced was blood. The chain carries TRBV13 and TRBJ2-7; TRBD1 is a possible D gene (5 bases). This sequence originates from a young man in good health. CDR3 sequence reads: CASSPGARLSYEQYF. The CDR3 region has the DNA TGTGCCAGCAGCCCTGGGGCCCGCCTCTCCTACGAGCAGTACTTC.